This T cell receptor (beta chain) emerged from a study of siplizumab effects on memory and regulatory T cells. This CDR3 is 13 amino acids long. V gave up 5 bases and J gave up 7 bases; unmatched junction bases: 4. Germline lookup yields CDR1 SGHVS and CDR2 FNYEAQ. Overall study results and limits: Whether the proliferating Tregs (from siplizumab cultures) were suppressive was not confirmed.

As to this clone: Its target is not known.

Sequencing of each sample assayed about 10^5 TCR templates. Sequencing was performed with immunoSEQ multiplex PCR; in TCRdb, only in-frame clones are kept and a portion is missing. Of about 50,000 clones listed, about 90% are singletons. J is TRBJ1-2 and V is TRBV7-6, with 10 positions matching TRBD1. This receptor was identified in a human donor in good health. Sequencing was carried out using naive CD8+ T cells sorted from blood. CDR3 nucleotides: TGTGCCAGCAGCCCCGGGACAGGGGTTGGCTACACCTTC. It translates to CASSPGTGVGYTF.